The T cell receptor beta chain described here comes from a study of blood T cell dynamics during melanoma immunotherapy. In the study overall: Standard first-line treatment here was pembrolizumab or nivolumab plus ipilimumab in metastatic melanoma.

DNA loading was fixed at about 340 ng for all bulk PBMC samples. Using immunoSEQ multiplex PCR, the repertoire was profiled, and TCRdb retains in-frame clones only, with some absent. The sample comprises more than 14,000 clones, roughly 85% of which are singletons, and less than 9.5% rests with the top ten. V dropped 2 bases and J dropped 6 bases, with 17 bases sitting between them. CDR1 MNHEY and CDR2 SVGAGI come from the germline V gene. The CDR3 length is 15 residues. Time point specified: week 3, after first cycle of checkpoint inhibitor. Samples come from before therapy and from week 3 after the first blockade cycle.

V usage is TRBV6-5 and J usage is TRBJ2-7, with D tentatively TRBD1 (5 bases). This specimen was blood, taken from a patient treated with checkpoint blockade. The receptor was isolated from a human donor with melanoma. CDR3 in DNA: TGTGCCAGCAGTTACCTCGGTCGTGGGGCCTCCGAGCAGTACTTC. This gives the protein CASSYLGRGASEQYF.